The 26 T cell receptor beta chains in this list originate from one sample, sequenced in a study of blood T cell repertoires in COVID-19. Using immunoSEQ multiplex PCR, the repertoire was profiled, and TCRdb retains in-frame clones only, with some absent. The data show roughly 160,000 clones, with under 90% seen just once and 15% to 20% held by the top ten. Sequencing was done on a sample of PBMCs or T cells enriched from blood (not recorded which). The receptors derive from a man in his 60s who had recovered from COVID-19.

This clone was detected once. The chain joins TRBV29-1 to TRBJ1-2, with 11 bases that match TRBD1. The CDR3 has 13 amino acids. The junction had 8 bases not matched to a gene; V was cut back by 6 bases and J by 8 bases. Germline V gene data show CDR1 as SQVTM and CDR2 as ANQGSEA. The CDR3 reads CSVSGTGGAGYTF. In DNA form, the CDR3 reads TGCAGCGTCTCTGGGACAGGGGGAGCGGGCTACACCTTC. Variable domain in full (rest from reference TRBV29-1 and TRBJ1-2): SAVISQKPSRDICQRGTSLTIQCQVDSQVTMMFWYRQQPGQSLTLIATANQGSEATYESGFVIDKFPISRPNLTFSTLTVSNMSPEDSSIYLCSVSGTGGAGYTFGSGTRLTVV.

The rearrangement joins TRBV10-2 to TRBJ1-5; D possibly corresponds to TRBD1 (6 bases). V lost 2 bases to trimming and J lost 3 bases, with 11 bases between them. The germline V gene encodes CDR1 WSHSY and CDR2 SAAADI. The CDR3 is 15 residues long. The CDR3, as DNA: TGCGCCAGCAGTGAGAGCGGGGGGGCCAATCAGCCCCAGCATTTT. Residues: CASSESGGANQPQHF.

The chain links TRBV19 to TRBJ2-1; 10 positions agree with TRBD2. The CDR3 consists of 16 residues. The germline CDR1 and CDR2 sequences are LNHDA and SQIVND (reference sequence). V gave up 7 bases and J gave up 4 bases; unmatched junction bases: 10. CDR3 protein: CASNPVAGGLYNEQFF. Written as DNA, the CDR3 is TGTGCCAGTAATCCCGTAGCGGGGGGCCTATACAATGAGCAGTTCTTC.

The chain links TRBV5-4 to TRBJ2-4; 7 bases line up with TRBD1. The CDR3 totals 16 residues. V was clipped by 2 bases and J by 5 bases; unmatched bases: 10. Germline lookup yields CDR1 SGHNT and CDR2 YYREEE (reference sequence). This CDR3 is CASSLGGGPAQNIQYF. The DNA for the CDR3 is TGTGCCAGCAGCTTAGGGGGCGGCCCCGCACAAAACATTCAGTACTTC.

V gene TRBV6-4 combines with J gene TRBJ1-5; D is perhaps TRBD1 (6 bases). The V gene's germline CDR1 is MRHNA and CDR2 SNTAGT. The CDR3 totals 16 residues. V was cut by 6 bases and J by 2 bases, with 17 bases left in between. CDR3 DNA: TGTGCCAGCAGCGAAAGGCACAGGGTTGGCAATCAGCCCCAGCATTTT. This codes for CASSERHRVGNQPQHF.

The chain recombines TRBV28 with TRBJ2-4; possibly TRBD2 for D (6 bases). V was trimmed by 7 bases and J by 7 bases, leaving 20 bases between them. Germline V gene sequence: CDR1 MDHEN, CDR2 SYDVKM. This CDR3 has 15 residues. CDR3 nucleotides: TGTGCCAGCAACCGGGACTCCTCCTGGGGGAACATTCAGTACTTC. Its translation is CASNRDSSWGNIQYF.

This clone appeared a few times. The chain carries TRBV10-3 and TRBJ1-5, with 7 nucleotides matching TRBD1. V gave up 4 bases and J gave up 5 bases; unmatched junction bases: 2. The CDR3 is 13 residues long. Germline loops: CDR1 ENHRY, CDR2 SYGVKD. The DNA of the CDR3 is TGTGCCATCAGTGGACAGGGTGATCAGCCCCAGCATTTT. Translated: CAISGQGDQPQHF.

CDR3 coding DNA: TGTGCCAGCAGCTTAGGTTCTCCAGATACGCAGTATTTT. Its translation: CASSLGSPDTQYF. The rearrangement links TRBV11-3 to TRBJ2-3, with unresolved D. The CDR3 contains 13 residues. The germline gives CDR1 SGHNT, CDR2 YENEEA. Trimming took 1 base from V and 4 from J, leaving 6 bases between them.

The genes are TRBV7-8 and TRBJ2-1; a weak D match, TRBD2 (5 bases). The CDR3 spans 15 residues. V dropped 5 bases and J dropped 7 bases, with 18 bases sitting between them. Germline values: CDR1 SGHVS, CDR2 FQNEAQ. The CDR3 reads CASSPYSSPDNEQFF. CDR3 DNA: TGTGCCAGCAGCCCCTACTCTAGCCCGGATAATGAGCAGTTCTTC. The complete variable domain, with remaining parts taken from reference TRBV7-8 and TRBJ2-1, reads GAGVSQSPRYKVAKRGQDVALRCDPISGHVSLFWYQQALGQGPEFLTYFQNEAQLDKSGLPSDRFFAERPEGSVSTLKIQRTQQEDSAVYLCASSPYSSPDNEQFFGPGTRLTVL.

This rearrangement joins TRBV12-2 to TRBJ2-7; TRBD2 is the table's D call and was not checked against the DNA. TRBV12-2 is marked as a pseudogene. The CDR3 length is 20 residues. The CDR3 is CASRFHQDRGGAHYFYEQYF. The DNA for the CDR3 is TGTGCAAGTCGCTTCCACCAGGATCGTGGCGGGGCCCACTACTTCTACGAGCAGTACTTC.

The genes are TRBV7-6 and TRBJ2-1, with 10 bases lining up with TRBD2. Germline trimming cut 1 base from V and 7 bases from J; bases unmatched to any gene: 4. This CDR3 region has 15 residues. Germline V lookup: CDR1 SGHVS, CDR2 FNYEAQ. The CDR3 loop reads CASSLVGLADNEQFF. The DNA for the CDR3 is TGTGCCAGCAGCTTAGTAGGACTAGCGGATAATGAGCAGTTCTTC. The full variable domain, its missing parts supplied by reference TRBV7-6 and TRBJ2-1, is GAGVSQSPRYKVTKRGQDVALRCDPISGHVSLYWYRQALGQGPEFLTYFNYEAQQDKSGLPNDRFSAERPEGSISTLTIQRTEQRDSAMYRCASSLVGLADNEQFFGPGTRLTVL.

The V and J genes are TRBV9 and TRBJ2-1, with D possibly TRBD2 on 5 matching bases. V lost 4 bases to trimming and J lost 6 bases, with 11 bases between them. This CDR3 has 13 residues. Germline assignment: CDR1 SGDLS and CDR2 YYNGEE. In nucleotides, the CDR3 is TGTGCCAGCAGCCTTCTCGGGGTCAATGAGCAGTTCTTC. Protein product: CASSLLGVNEQFF.

The table lists this clone with many counts. The chain joins TRBV7-6 to TRBJ1-6; D gene ambiguous. CDR1 is SGHVS and CDR2 is FNYEAQ in the germline V gene. The germline V and J ends were trimmed by 0 bases and 9 bases, with 15 bases remaining between them. The CDR3 spans 16 residues. The CDR3 coding sequence is TGTGCCAGCAGCTTAGCGCGGGGAGAGGGTGGTTCACCCCTCCACTTT. It yields the protein CASSLARGEGGSPLHF.

A few counts support this clone. This chain connects TRBV6-5 to TRBJ1-4, with D unresolved. This CDR3 region has 16 residues. Trimming took 0 bases from V and 2 from J, leaving 10 bases between them. CDR1 and CDR2 from the germline V gene are MNHEY and SVGAGI. CDR3 nucleotide sequence: TGTGCCAGCAGTTACTCGAACGCCCGGACTAATGAAAAACTGTTTTTT. Its protein product is CASSYSNARTNEKLFF.

This chain uses TRBV24-1 with TRBJ2-7; 15 bases agree with TRBD2. Germline V CDR1 and CDR2: KGHDR, SFDVKD. The V segment lost 2 bases and the J segment 3 bases; nucleotides outside the gene matches: 7. The CDR3 sequence is 18 residues long. The CDR3 loop is CATSDSGLAGGPGYEQYF. CDR3 DNA: TGTGCCACCAGTGATTCTGGACTAGCGGGAGGGCCAGGCTACGAGCAGTACTTC.

About this clone: Sequence at one end of the junction differs from germline and may be a read error. The genes are TRBV14 and TRBJ1-2, with 8 bases lining up with TRBD1. From germline, CDR1 is SGHDN and CDR2 FVKESK. The CDR3 consists of 12 residues. The CDR3 sequence is CASSQPPGGIQF. The CDR3 nucleotides read TGTGCCAGCAGCCAACCTCCAGGGGGCATCCAATTC.

This clone was picked up one time. This chain uses TRBV5-1 with TRBJ2-7; 10 bases fit TRBD2. CDR3 length: 15 residues. In germline, CDR1 is SGHRS, CDR2 YFSETQ. The J segment lost 2 bases and the V segment lost 4 bases, leaving 6 bases of the junction unmatched. CDR3 in amino acids: CASSTPSGSTYEQYF. In DNA form, the CDR3 reads TGCGCCAGCAGCACTCCTAGCGGGAGTACCTACGAGCAGTACTTC.

The chain carries TRBV4-1 and TRBJ2-1; 12 nucleotides agree with TRBD2. Germline lookup yields CDR1 MGHRA and CDR2 YSYEKL. CDR3 length: 18 amino acids. Trimming at V came to 1 base and at J to 1 base, leaving 5 bases not matched to a gene. Here the CDR3 reads CASSQVLAGGISYNEQFF. The CDR3 DNA reads as TGCGCCAGCAGCCAAGTGCTAGCGGGGGGGATATCCTACAATGAGCAGTTCTTC.

The chain joins TRBV24-1 to TRBJ1-2, with 10 nucleotides matching TRBD1. Trimming at V came to 5 bases and at J to 8 bases, leaving 7 bases not matched to a gene. This CDR3 is built from 14 residues. Germline lookup yields CDR1 KGHDR and CDR2 SFDVKD. CDR3 protein: CATSGPGQGDGYTF. CDR3 nucleotide sequence: TGTGCCACCAGTGGTCCCGGACAGGGGGACGGCTACACCTTC.

The chain uses TRBV10-3 and TRBJ2-5; 9 bases agree with TRBD1. CDR1 and CDR2 from the germline V gene are ENHRY and SYGVKD. Trimming at V came to 5 bases and at J to 7 bases, leaving 5 bases not matched to a gene. The CDR3 has 13 amino acids. In nucleotides, the CDR3 is TGTGCCATCAGTACCCGGACAGGGGCGACCCAGTACTTC. It yields the protein CAISTRTGATQYF.

The chain joins TRBV19 to TRBJ1-2, with D possibly being TRBD1 (6 bases). The V and J ends lost 4 bases and 8 bases respectively, with 8 bases between them. Germline CDR1 reads LNHDA; CDR2 reads SQIVND (reference sequence). The CDR3 is made up of 11 amino acids. The CDR3 protein is CASSSDRGYTF. CDR3 bases: TGTGCCAGTAGTAGTGACAGGGGCTACACCTTC.

This clone occurred once. The V call is TRBV11-3, the J call TRBJ2-1; the D gene is possibly TRBD2 (6 bases). The CDR3 has 16 residues. The germline CDR1 and CDR2 sequences are SGHNT and YENEEA. Trimming pared 5 bases from V and 2 bases from J, leaving 16 bases between. The CDR3 bases are TGTGCCAGCAGCCCCCGATCGGGGGTCACCTACAATGAGCAGTTCTTC. Residues: CASSPRSGVTYNEQFF.

The rearrangement links TRBV12-3 or TRBV12-4 to TRBJ1-4; possible D gene TRBD1, 5 bases. The CDR3 sequence is 13 residues long. Trimming shortened V by 6 bases and J by 5 bases, and 10 bases separated the two germline ends. CDR3 in amino acids: CASSRQNNEKLFF. DNA of the CDR3: TGTGCCAGCAGCCGACAGAACAATGAAAAACTGTTTTTT.

The genes are TRBV7-2 and TRBJ1-2, with D possibly being TRBD1 (6 bases). V was shortened by 3 bases and J by 5 bases, with 10 bases between the two germline ends. The germline CDR1 and CDR2 sequences are SGHTA and FQGNSA. The CDR3 runs 13 residues. As DNA, the CDR3 is TGTGCCAGCAGCTTCCGGGACATATATGGCTACACCTTC. Translating gives CASSFRDIYGYTF.

V is TRBV5-8 and J is TRBJ1-6; unclear D gene. CDR3 length: 15 residues. Germline assignment: CDR1 SGHTS and CDR2 YDEGEE. Trimming removed 5 bases at V and 1 base at J, with 10 bases between. The CDR3 reads CASRPRGSYNSPLHF. In DNA, the CDR3 is TGTGCCAGCAGACCACGGGGATCCTATAATTCACCCCTCCACTTT.

On this clone: Germline and junction disagree at one end, which may indicate a read error. This chain links TRBV28 with TRBJ2-5; a possible D gene is TRBD1 (6 bases). Germline CDR1 MDHEN, CDR2 SYDVKM. The CDR3 is made up of 14 amino acids. CDR3 nucleotides: TGTGCCAGCAGTTCCGGACAGACCCAAGCGACCCAGTACTTC. Amino acids: CASSSGQTQATQYF.